Shown below are 18 T cell receptor beta chains from a single sample sequenced in a study of blood T cell repertoires in COVID-19. The repertoire was sequenced with immunoSEQ multiplex PCR; TCRdb's copy has only in-frame clones and lacks some. The sample contains roughly 73,000 clones, more than 70% of which appear only once. The sample taken for sequencing was peripheral blood. All receptors derive from a human donor in a cohort sampled during active COVID-19.

The V call is TRBV4-1, the J call TRBJ2-3; TRBD2 matches at 7 bases. Looked up from germline, CDR1 is MGHRA and CDR2 is YSYEKL. This CDR3 has 15 amino acids. The ends lost 2 bases at V and 2 bases at J; junction bases unmatched: 4. CDR3 in DNA: TGCGCCAGCAGCCAACTCGGACTAGTCACAGATACGCAGTATTTT. This gives the protein CASSQLGLVTDTQYF.

The J gene is TRBJ2-3, the V gene TRBV5-1, with a possible D match to TRBD2 (6 bases). Germline V CDR1 and CDR2: SGHRS, YFSETQ. The CDR3 is made up of 17 amino acids. Trimming removed 0 bases from V and 0 bases from J, with 14 bases in between. In DNA, the CDR3 is TGCGCCAGCAGCTTGGTTATGGCGGGAAGCAGCACAGATACGCAGTATTTT. Translation gives CASSLVMAGSSTDTQYF.

This clone appeared a single time. The chain carries TRBV6-1 and TRBJ1-5; a weak D match, TRBD1 (6 bases). Trimming cost V 2 bases and J 2 bases, with 16 bases left between them. Germline V gene data show CDR1 as MNHNS and CDR2 as SASEGT. This CDR3 has 17 amino acids. CDR3 sequence (DNA): TGTGCCAGCAGTGAAATTTGGGGGCGAGGGGGCAATCAGCCCCAGCATTTT. It yields the protein CASSEIWGRGGNQPQHF.

The chain is built from TRBV5-5 and TRBJ1-4; 10 bases line up with TRBD1. CDR3 length equals 16 residues. With 1 base clipped from V and 8 bases from J, the junction kept 8 bases outside the gene matches. Germline V gene data show CDR1 as SGHKS and CDR2 as YYEKEE (reference sequence). CDR3 sequence (DNA): TGTGCCAGCAGCTTGACCCGACAGGGGGCGTGGGAAAAACTGTTTTTT. Translated: CASSLTRQGAWEKLFF.

The chain couples TRBV5-1 to TRBJ1-4, with TRBD1 matching 11 bases. Germline CDR1 and CDR2: SGHRS and YFSETQ. The CDR3 loop spans 16 amino acids. J was trimmed by 8 bases and V by 3 bases; bases with no gene match: 9. The CDR3 region is CASSSAGQGAWEKLFF. Here the CDR3 DNA reads TGCGCCAGCAGCTCGGCCGGACAGGGGGCTTGGGAAAAACTGTTTTTT.

The chain has TRBV5-1 and TRBJ2-5, with D possibly matching TRBD1 (6 bases). The CDR3 is 15 amino acids. Trimming shortened V by 3 bases and J by 7 bases, and 19 bases separated the two germline ends. The germline gives CDR1 SGHRS, CDR2 YFSETQ. CDR3 sequence: CASSYLQGQGATQYF. The DNA of the CDR3 is TGCGCCAGCAGCTATCTACAGGGCCAGGGAGCGACCCAGTACTTC.

The rearrangement links TRBV12-3 or TRBV12-4 to TRBJ1-1, with D unresolved. This CDR3 is 13 amino acids long. Trimming shortened V by 3 bases and J by 0 bases, and 5 bases separated the two germline ends. The chain's CDR3 is CASSFTVNTEAFF. DNA for the CDR3: TGTGCCAGCAGTTTTACGGTGAACACTGAAGCTTTCTTT.

This chain links TRBV3-1 (or the pseudogene TRBV3-2) with TRBJ2-2; D might be TRBD2 (5 bases). CDR1 is LGHDT, CDR2 YNNKEL, per germline (reference sequence). The length of the CDR3 is 15 residues. With 1 base removed from V and 7 bases from J, the gap between germline ends came to 13 bases. CDR3 nucleotide sequence: TGTGCCAGCAGCCAAGGGACTGCAGCTAGCGGGGAGCTGTTTTTT. It is translated as CASSQGTAASGELFF.

This rearrangement joins TRBV9 to TRBJ2-3; possibly TRBD1 for D (6 bases). The germline V gene has CDR1 SGDLS and CDR2 YYNGEE. There are 14 residues in the CDR3. V was clipped by 0 bases and J by 3 bases, with 8 bases between them. DNA of the CDR3: TGTGCCAGCAGCGTAGAGGGGGATACAGATACGCAGTATTTT. Translation: CASSVEGDTDTQYF.

Remarks on this clone: The junction differs from germline at one of its ends, possibly a read error. The rearrangement uses TRBV7-7 and TRBJ2-1; D unresolved. Per the germline V gene, CDR1 is SSHAT and CDR2 is FNYEAQ (reference sequence). CDR3 length equals 15 residues. The CDR3 is CASSERLILFYEQFF. The CDR3 bases are TGTGCTAGCAGCGAGAGGCTGATCCTGTTCTATGAGCAGTTCTTC.

There are a few counts of this clone. The chain uses TRBV5-1 and TRBJ1-2; the match to TRBD1 covers 7 bases. From germline, CDR1 is SGHRS and CDR2 YFSETQ. This CDR3 comprises 14 residues. Trimming cost V 7 bases and J 7 bases; bases outside gene matches: 13. The CDR3 region has the DNA TGCGCCAGCGCTAAGCAGGGGGAACTTGGTGGCTACACCTTC. It translates to CASAKQGELGGYTF.

The chain combines TRBV4-1 with TRBJ2-1; 9 bases agree with TRBD2. V shed 1 base, J shed 7 bases, and the junction held 8 bases outside the gene matches. The CDR3 loop spans 16 amino acids. Germline V gene lookup returns CDR1 MGHRA and CDR2 YSYEKL. Here the CDR3 reads CASSQGGGRAWNEQFF. The CDR3 DNA reads as TGCGCCAGCAGCCAAGGGGGCGGGAGGGCCTGGAATGAGCAGTTCTTC.

The CDR3 nucleotides are TGTGCCAGCAGTTCCCCGAGGTTAGGGGAGGGCGAAAAACTGTTTTTT. This sequence encodes CASSSPRLGEGEKLFF. The chain combines TRBV28 with TRBJ1-4; D is possibly TRBD1 (5 bases). CDR1 is MDHEN, CDR2 SYDVKM, per germline. This CDR3 contains 16 residues. V was trimmed by 4 bases and J by 8 bases, leaving 20 bases between them.

The V gene is TRBV24-1, the J gene TRBJ2-1; 14 positions match TRBD2. The germline V gene has CDR1 KGHDR and CDR2 SFDVKD. Trimming removed 6 bases from V and 5 bases from J; junction bases left unmatched: 2. The length of the CDR3 is 15 residues. The CDR3, as DNA: TGTGCCACCAGTAGACTAGCGGGAGGGAACAATGAGCAGTTCTTC. Translation: CATSRLAGGNNEQFF.

This clone was picked up one time. V and J are TRBV2 and TRBJ1-1, with D possibly being TRBD1 (6 bases). The germline gives CDR1 SNHLY, CDR2 FYNNEI. The CDR3 has 12 amino acids. With 6 bases removed from V and 2 bases from J, the gap between germline ends came to 7 bases. The CDR3 loop reads CASRDSNTEAFF. The CDR3, as DNA: TGTGCCAGCAGGGACAGCAACACTGAAGCTTTCTTT.

The CDR3 here is CASTPGGQGGDTQYF. DNA of the CDR3: TGTGCCAGTACCCCAGGTGGGCAGGGGGGAGATACGCAGTATTTT. J is TRBJ2-3 and V is TRBV19, with D tentatively TRBD1 (7 bases). The CDR3 loop spans 15 amino acids. Per germline, CDR1 LNHDA and CDR2 SQIVND (reference sequence). The V end was cut by 7 bases, the J end by 5 bases, with 19 bases between.

The chain has TRBV5-5 and TRBJ2-2, with 8 bases that match TRBD1. The length of the CDR3 is 15 residues. CDR1 SGHKS and CDR2 YYEKEE come from the germline V gene (reference sequence). Losses at the gene ends were 4 bases for V and 4 bases for J; bases not matched to a gene: 6. CDR3 DNA: TGTGCCAGCAGCCGCGGACAGGGAGGCACCGGGGAGCTGTTTTTT. As protein: CASSRGQGGTGELFF.

J is TRBJ2-1 and V is TRBV2; 11 nucleotides match TRBD1. With 7 bases clipped from V and 14 bases from J, the junction kept 7 bases outside the gene matches. The germline CDR1 and CDR2 sequences are SNHLY and FYNNEI. This CDR3 has 12 amino acids. This CDR3 is CASTPGDRGKFF. CDR3 bases: TGTGCCAGCACCCCGGGGGACAGGGGGAAGTTCTTC.